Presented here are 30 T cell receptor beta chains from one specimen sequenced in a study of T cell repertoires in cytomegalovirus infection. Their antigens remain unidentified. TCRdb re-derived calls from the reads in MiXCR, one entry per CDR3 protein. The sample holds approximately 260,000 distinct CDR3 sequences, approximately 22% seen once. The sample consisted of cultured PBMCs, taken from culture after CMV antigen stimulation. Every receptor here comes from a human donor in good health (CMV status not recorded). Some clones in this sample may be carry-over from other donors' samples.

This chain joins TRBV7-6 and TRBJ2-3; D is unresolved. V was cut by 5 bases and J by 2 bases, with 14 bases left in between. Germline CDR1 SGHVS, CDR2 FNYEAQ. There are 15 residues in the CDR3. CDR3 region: CASSQAPNPTDTQYF. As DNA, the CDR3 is TGTGCCAGCAGCCAGGCCCCCAACCCCACAGATACGCAGTATTTT.

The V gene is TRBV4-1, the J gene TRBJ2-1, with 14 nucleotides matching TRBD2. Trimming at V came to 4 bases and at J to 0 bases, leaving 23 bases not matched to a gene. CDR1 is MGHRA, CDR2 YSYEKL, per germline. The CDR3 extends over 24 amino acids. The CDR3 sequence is CASSLETGLQRTSGRSRSYNEQFF. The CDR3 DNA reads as TGCGCCAGCAGCCTCGAAACTGGGCTACAGCGGACTAGCGGGAGGTCCCGCTCCTACAATGAGCAGTTCTTC.

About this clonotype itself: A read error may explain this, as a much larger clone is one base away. CDR3 DNA: TGTGCCAGCAGCTTAGATCTTTCCGCTCGCACTTGGGCCAACGTCCTGACTTTC. It is translated as CASSLDLSARTWANVLTF. The chain uses TRBV11-2 and TRBJ2-6; D call uncertain. Germline CDR1 reads SGHAT; CDR2 reads FQNNGV. The CDR3 consists of 18 residues. Trimming left V 0 bases short and J 5 bases short, with 17 bases between.

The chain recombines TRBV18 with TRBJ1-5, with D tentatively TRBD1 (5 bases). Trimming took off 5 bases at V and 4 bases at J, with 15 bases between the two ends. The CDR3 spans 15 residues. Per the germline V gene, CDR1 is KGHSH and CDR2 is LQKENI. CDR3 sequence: CASSSSRQPNQPQHF. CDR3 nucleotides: TGTGCCAGCTCATCGAGCCGACAGCCTAATCAGCCCCAGCATTTT.

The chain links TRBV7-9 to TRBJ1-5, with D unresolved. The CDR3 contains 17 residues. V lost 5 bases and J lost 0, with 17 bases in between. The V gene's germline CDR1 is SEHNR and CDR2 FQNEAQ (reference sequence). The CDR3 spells CASSERPAKTSNQPQHF. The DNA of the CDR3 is TGTGCCAGCAGCGAGAGGCCAGCCAAGACTAGCAATCAGCCCCAGCATTTT.

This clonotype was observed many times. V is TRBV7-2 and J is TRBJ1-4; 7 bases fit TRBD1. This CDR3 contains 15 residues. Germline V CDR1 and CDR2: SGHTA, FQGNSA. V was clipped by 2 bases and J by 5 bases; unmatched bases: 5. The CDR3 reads CASSLQGGTNEKLFF. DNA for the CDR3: TGTGCCAGCAGCTTACAGGGGGGAACCAATGAAAAACTGTTTTTT.

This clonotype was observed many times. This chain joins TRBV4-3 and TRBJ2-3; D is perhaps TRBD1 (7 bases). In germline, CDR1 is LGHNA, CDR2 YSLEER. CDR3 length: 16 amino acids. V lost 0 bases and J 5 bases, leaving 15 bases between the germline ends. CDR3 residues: CASSQDRRGLGDTQYF. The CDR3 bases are TGCGCCAGCAGCCAAGATCGGAGGGGGCTGGGAGATACGCAGTATTTT.

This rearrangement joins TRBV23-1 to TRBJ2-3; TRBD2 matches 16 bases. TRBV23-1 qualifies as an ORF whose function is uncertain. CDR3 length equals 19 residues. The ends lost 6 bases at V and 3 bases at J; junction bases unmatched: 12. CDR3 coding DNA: TGCGCCAGCAGCCGGTCCGGGACTAGCGGGAGGGGGTTGACAGATACGCAGTATTTT. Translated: CASSRSGTSGRGLTDTQYF.

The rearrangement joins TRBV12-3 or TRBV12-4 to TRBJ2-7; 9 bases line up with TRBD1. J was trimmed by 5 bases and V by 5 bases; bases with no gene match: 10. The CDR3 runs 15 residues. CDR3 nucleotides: TGTGCCAGCAGTGGACAGGGGTCACGTTCTCACGAGCAGTACTTC. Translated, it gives CASSGQGSRSHEQYF.

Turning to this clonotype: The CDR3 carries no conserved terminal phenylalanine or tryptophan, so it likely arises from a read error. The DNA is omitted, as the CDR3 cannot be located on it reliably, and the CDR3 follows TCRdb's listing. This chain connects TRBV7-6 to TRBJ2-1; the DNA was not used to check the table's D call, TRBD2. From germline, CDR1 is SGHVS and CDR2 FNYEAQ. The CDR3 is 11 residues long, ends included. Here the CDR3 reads CASSSTSGAPE.

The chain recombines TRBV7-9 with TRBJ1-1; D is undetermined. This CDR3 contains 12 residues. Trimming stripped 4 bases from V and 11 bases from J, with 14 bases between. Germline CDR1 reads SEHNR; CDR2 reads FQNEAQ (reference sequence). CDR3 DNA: TGTGCCAGCAGCTCCTCCGCAGGTTGGGCTTTCTTT. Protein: CASSSSAGWAFF.

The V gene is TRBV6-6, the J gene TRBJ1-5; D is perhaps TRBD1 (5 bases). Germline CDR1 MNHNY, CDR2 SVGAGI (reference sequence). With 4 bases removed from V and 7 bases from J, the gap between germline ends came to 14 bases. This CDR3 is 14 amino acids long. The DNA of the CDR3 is TGTGCCAGCAGTTTACAGGAAATGTCGCAGCCCCAGCATTTT. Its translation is CASSLQEMSQPQHF.

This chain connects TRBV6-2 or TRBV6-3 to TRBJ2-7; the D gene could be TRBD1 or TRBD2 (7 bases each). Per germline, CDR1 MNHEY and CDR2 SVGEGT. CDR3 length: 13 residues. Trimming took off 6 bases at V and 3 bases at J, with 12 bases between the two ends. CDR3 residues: CASSRGGFYEQYF. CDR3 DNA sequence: TGTGCCAGCAGCAGGGGGGGATTCTACGAGCAGTACTTC.

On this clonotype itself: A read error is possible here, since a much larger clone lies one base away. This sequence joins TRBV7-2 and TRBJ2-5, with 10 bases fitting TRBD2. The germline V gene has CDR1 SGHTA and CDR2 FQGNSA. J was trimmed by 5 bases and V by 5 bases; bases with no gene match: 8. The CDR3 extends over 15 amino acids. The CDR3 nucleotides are TGTGCCAGCAGCCCGACTAGCGGGTCTGAGGAGACCCAGTACTTC. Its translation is CASSPTSGSEETQYF.

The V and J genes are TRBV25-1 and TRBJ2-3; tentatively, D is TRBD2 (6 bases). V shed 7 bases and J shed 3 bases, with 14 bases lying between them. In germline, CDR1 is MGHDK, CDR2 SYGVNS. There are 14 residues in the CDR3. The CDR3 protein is CASMETSRTDTQYF. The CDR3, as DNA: TGTGCCAGCATGGAGACTAGTAGGACAGATACGCAGTATTTT.

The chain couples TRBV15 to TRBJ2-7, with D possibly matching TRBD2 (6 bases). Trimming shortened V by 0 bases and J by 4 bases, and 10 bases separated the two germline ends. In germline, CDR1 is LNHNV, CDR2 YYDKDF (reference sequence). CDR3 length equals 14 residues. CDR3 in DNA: TGTGCCACCAGCAGAGACGGAGGGCCTTACGAGCAGTACTTC. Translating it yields CATSRDGGPYEQYF.

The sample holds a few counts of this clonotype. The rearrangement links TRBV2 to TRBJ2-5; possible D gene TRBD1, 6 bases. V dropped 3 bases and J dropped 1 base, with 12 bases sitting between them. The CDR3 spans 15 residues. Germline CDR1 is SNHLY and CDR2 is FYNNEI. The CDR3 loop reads CASSDQGMSQETQYF. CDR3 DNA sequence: TGTGCCAGCAGTGATCAGGGGATGAGCCAAGAGACCCAGTACTTC.

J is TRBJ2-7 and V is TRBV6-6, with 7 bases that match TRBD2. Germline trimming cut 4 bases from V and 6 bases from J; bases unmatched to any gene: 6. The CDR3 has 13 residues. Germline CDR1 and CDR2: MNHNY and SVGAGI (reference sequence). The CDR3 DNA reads TGTGCCAGCAGTTTCTCTAGCGGTAGCGAGCAGTACGTC. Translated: CASSFSSGSEQYV.

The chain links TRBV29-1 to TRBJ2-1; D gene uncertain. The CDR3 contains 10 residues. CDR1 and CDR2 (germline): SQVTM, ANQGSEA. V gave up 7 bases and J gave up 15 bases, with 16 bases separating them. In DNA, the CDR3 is TGCAGCGCCGATGGGCTCCAGACGTTCTTC. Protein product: CSADGLQTFF.

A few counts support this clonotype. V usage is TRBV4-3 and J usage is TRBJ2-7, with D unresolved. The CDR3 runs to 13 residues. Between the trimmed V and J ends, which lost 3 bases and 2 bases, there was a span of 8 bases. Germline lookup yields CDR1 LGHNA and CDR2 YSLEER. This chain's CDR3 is CASSHVRAYEQYV. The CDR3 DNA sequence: TGCGCCAGCAGCCATGTCAGAGCCTACGAGCAGTACGTC.

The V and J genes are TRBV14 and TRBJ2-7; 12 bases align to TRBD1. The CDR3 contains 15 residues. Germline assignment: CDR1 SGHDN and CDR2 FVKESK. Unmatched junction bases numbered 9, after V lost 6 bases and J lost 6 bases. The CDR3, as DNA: TGTGCCAGCAGACACTCCGGGACAGGGGGCATCGAGCAGTACTTC. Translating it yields CASRHSGTGGIEQYF. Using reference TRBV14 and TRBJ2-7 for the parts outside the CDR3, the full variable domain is EAGVTQFPSHSVIEKGQTVTLRCDPISGHDNLYWYRRVMGKEIKFLLHFVKESKQDESGMPNNRFLAERTGGTYSTLKVQPAELEDSGVYFCASRHSGTGGIEQYFGPGTRLTVT.

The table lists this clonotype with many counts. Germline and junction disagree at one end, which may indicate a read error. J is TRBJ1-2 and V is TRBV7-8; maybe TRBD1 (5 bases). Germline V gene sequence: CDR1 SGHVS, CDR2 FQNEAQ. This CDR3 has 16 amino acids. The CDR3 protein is CASSPILGAVGERLFF. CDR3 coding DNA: TGTGCCAGCAGCCCTATATTAGGGGCTGTCGGCGAACGACTTTTCTTC.

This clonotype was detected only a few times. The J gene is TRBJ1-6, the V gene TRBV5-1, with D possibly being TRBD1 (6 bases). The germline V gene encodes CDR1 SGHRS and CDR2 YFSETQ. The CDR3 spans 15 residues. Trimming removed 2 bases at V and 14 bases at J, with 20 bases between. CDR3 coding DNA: TGCGCCAGCAGCTTTGCGGGCAGGGGCGGTGAAGCCCTCCACTTT. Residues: CASSFAGRGGEALHF. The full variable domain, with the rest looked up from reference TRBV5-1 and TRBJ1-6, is KAGVTQTPRYLIKTRGQQVTLSCSPISGHRSVSWYQQTPGQGLQFLFEYFSETQRNKGNFPGRFSGRQFSNSRSEMNVSTLELGDSALYLCASSFAGRGGEALHFGNGTRLTVT.

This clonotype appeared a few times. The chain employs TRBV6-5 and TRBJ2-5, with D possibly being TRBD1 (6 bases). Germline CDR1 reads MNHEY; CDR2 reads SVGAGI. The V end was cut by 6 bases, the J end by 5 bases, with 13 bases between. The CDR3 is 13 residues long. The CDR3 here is CASRKGHLETQYF. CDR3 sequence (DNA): TGTGCCAGCAGAAAGGGACATCTGGAGACCCAGTACTTC.

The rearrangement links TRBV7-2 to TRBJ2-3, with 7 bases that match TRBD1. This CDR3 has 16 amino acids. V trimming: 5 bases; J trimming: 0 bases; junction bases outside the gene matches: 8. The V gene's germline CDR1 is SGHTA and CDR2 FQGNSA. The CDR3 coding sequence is TGTGCCAGCAGCGAACAGGGGACCCCTAGCACAGATACGCAGTATTTT. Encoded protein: CASSEQGTPSTDTQYF. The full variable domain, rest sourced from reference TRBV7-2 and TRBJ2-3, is GAGVSQSPSNKVTEKGKDVELRCDPISGHTALYWYRQSLGQGLEFLIYFQGNSAPDKSGLPSDRFSAERTGGSVSTLTIQRTQQEDSAVYLCASSEQGTPSTDTQYFGPGTRLTVL.

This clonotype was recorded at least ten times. CDR3 nucleotide sequence: TGTGCCACCCCTGTGGCTAGCGGGAGAGATGAGCAGTTCTTC. Encoded protein: CATPVASGRDEQFF. This chain uses TRBV5-4 with TRBJ2-1; 10 bases are shared with TRBD2. Per germline, CDR1 SGHNT and CDR2 YYREEE (reference sequence). This CDR3 spans 14 amino acids. With 9 bases clipped from V and 8 bases from J, the junction kept 11 bases outside the gene matches.

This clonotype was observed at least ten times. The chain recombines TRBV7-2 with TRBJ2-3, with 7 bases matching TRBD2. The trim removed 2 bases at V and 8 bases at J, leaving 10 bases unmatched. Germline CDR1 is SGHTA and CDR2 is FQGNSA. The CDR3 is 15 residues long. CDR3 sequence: CASSLNSAGSGTQYF. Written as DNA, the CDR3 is TGTGCCAGCAGCTTAAATTCAGCGGGGTCGGGTACGCAGTATTTT.

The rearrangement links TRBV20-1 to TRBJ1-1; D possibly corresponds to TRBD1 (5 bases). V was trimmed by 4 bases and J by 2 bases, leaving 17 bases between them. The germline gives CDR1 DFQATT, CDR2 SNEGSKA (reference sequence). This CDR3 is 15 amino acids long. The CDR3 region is CSAKGMTDLNTEAFF. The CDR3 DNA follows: TGCAGTGCTAAAGGAATGACAGACTTAAACACTGAAGCTTTCTTT.

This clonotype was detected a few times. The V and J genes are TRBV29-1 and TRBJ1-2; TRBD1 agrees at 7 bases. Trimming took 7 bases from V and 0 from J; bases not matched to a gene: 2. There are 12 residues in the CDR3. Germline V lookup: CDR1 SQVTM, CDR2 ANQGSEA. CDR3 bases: TGCAGCGCTGGGACAGCTAACTATGGCTACACCTTC. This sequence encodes CSAGTANYGYTF.

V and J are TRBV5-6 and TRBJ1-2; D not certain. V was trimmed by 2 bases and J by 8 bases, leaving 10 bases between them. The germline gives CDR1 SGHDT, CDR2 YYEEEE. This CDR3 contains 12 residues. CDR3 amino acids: CASSFAEVGYTF. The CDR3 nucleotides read TGTGCCAGCAGCTTCGCGGAGGTAGGCTACACCTTC.